A selection of T cell receptor beta chains follows, all from one sample in a study of T cells in Graves' hyperthyroidism and ophthalmopathy. TCRdb used MiXCR to reprocess the multiplex PCR reads, holding one entry per CDR3 protein. Of some 560,000 distinct CDR3 sequences detected, 14% appear once; the ten largest clones hold more than 11%. Sequencing was done on a sample of blood. The receptors come from a woman in her forties with Graves' hyperthyroidism. CDR3s include the opening cysteine and the closing phenylalanine or tryptophan. The D gene is left open where the match is weak. Size values are once, few and many counts, or a class for expanded clones, and some rows have none.

TRBJ1-2	TRBD1	NA	TRBV28	CASSFQGASGYTF	TGTGCCAGCAGTTTTCAGGGGGCTAGTGGCTACACCTTC
TRBJ1-3	TRBD1	NA	TRBV6-1	CASSDRGHGNTIYF	TGTGCCAGCAGTGACAGGGGGCATGGAAACACCATATATTTT
TRBJ2-1	NA	NA	TRBV2	CASSDQGPYNEQFF	TGTGCCAGCAGTGACCAGGGCCCCTACAATGAGCAGTTCTTC
TRBJ1-5	NA	NA	TRBV6-1	CASTISGQPQHF	TGTGCCAGCACCATATCGGGTCAGCCCCAGCATTTT
TRBJ1-1	NA	many	TRBV6-5	CASTRFVGRTEAFF	TGTGCCAGCACCCGTTTCGTGGGACGTACTGAAGCTTTCTTT
TRBJ2-5	NA	many	TRBV11-2	CASSYLDRDQETQYF	TGTGCCAGCAGCTACCTTGATCGGGACCAAGAGACCCAGTACTTC
TRBJ2-7	TRBD1	NA	TRBV20-1	CSARNRTGVTYEQYF	TGCAGTGCTAGAAACCGGACAGGGGTGACCTACGAGCAGTACTTC
TRBJ2-1	NA	few	TRBV3-1	CASSQDLGGNEQFF	TGTGCCAGCAGCCAAGATCTCGGAGGCAATGAGCAGTTCTTC
TRBJ1-1	NA	many	TRBV7-9	CASSPEIYTEAFF	TGTGCCAGCAGCCCGGAAATATACACTGAAGCTTTCTTT
TRBJ1-2	NA	many	TRBV6-2/TRBV6-3	CASSYSRHWGLNNYGYTF	TGTGCCAGCAGTTACTCGCGACATTGGGGGCTCAATAACTATGGCTACACCTTC
TRBJ2-7	TRBD1	NA	TRBV6-4	CASSDGTGGEQYF	TGTGCCAGCAGTGACGGGACAGGGGGTGAGCAGTACTTC
TRBJ2-3	TRBD2	few	TRBV20-1	CSAREGGLAGFTDAQYF	TGCAGTGCTAGAGAGGGGGGGCTAGCGGGATTCACAGATGCGCAGTATTTT
TRBJ2-1	NA	NA	TRBV27	CASMQGPTYNEQFF	TGTGCCAGCATGCAGGGGCCCACCTACAATGAGCAGTTCTTC
TRBJ1-1	NA	many	TRBV28	CASSPPRDATEAFF	TGTGCCAGCAGTCCCCCGCGGGATGCCACTGAAGCTTTCTTT
TRBJ1-5	TRBD1	once	TRBV19	CASSIDWTGSNQPQHF	TGTGCCAGTAGTATAGATTGGACAGGAAGCAATCAGCCCCAGCATTTT
TRBJ2-1	TRBD2	many	TRBV20-1	CSARDLSGRADNEQFF	TGCAGTGCTAGAGATCTTAGCGGGAGGGCCGACAATGAGCAGTTCTTC
TRBJ2-7	TRBD2	NA	TRBV5-1	CASSLGAGGPYEQYF	TGCGCCAGCAGCTTGGGTGCGGGAGGTCCCTACGAGCAGTACTTC
TRBJ2-5	NA	many	TRBV28	CASSLGATSSPETQYF	TGTGCCAGCAGTTTAGGGGCTACATCAAGTCCCGAGACCCAGTACTTC
TRBJ2-1	NA	many	TRBV5-1	CARILGTPEQFF	TGCGCCAGGATACTGGGGACTCCAGAGCAGTTCTTC
TRBJ2-1	NA	many	TRBV3-1	CASSQARVYNEQFF	TGTGCCAGCAGCCAAGCCAGGGTCTACAATGAGCAGTTCTTC
TRBJ1-6	NA	many	TRBV11-2	CASSPFRGSPLHF	TGTGCCAGCAGCCCTTTCAGGGGTTCACCCCTCCACTTT
TRBJ2-2	NA	many	TRBV11-2	CASSLGNGRNTGELFF	TGTGCCAGCAGCTTAGGCAACGGCAGAAACACCGGGGAGCTGTTTTTT
TRBJ2-2	NA	NA	TRBV12-3/TRBV12-4	CASSPGYSSARLNTGELFF	TGTGCCAGCAGTCCGGGCTATTCTAGCGCCCGTTTGAACACCGGGGAGCTGTTTTTT
TRBJ2-1	NA	NA	TRBV6-2/TRBV6-3	CASSYDTGSYNEQFF	TGTGCCAGCAGTTACGACACGGGCTCCTACAATGAGCAGTTCTTC
TRBJ2-4	TRBD1	NA	TRBV7-9	CASSLGSRDRGLGGNIQYF	TGTGCCAGCAGCTTAGGATCCCGGGACAGGGGGCTTGGAGGAAACATTCAGTACTTC
TRBJ1-1	TRBD1	NA	TRBV20-1	CSATYPRTGGTEAFF	TGCAGTGCCACCTACCCCCGGACAGGGGGCACTGAAGCTTTCTTT
TRBJ2-7	TRBD1	many	TRBV20-1	CSAQNPGTGGYEQYF	TGCAGTGCCCAAAACCCCGGGACAGGGGGTTACGAGCAGTACTTC
TRBJ2-4	TRBD1	many	TRBV20-1	CSARGNGGTGGKNIQYF	TGCAGTGCTAGAGGCAATGGCGGGACAGGGGGAAAAAACATTCAGTACTTC
TRBJ2-6	TRBD1	NA	TRBV10-3	CAISISGSQGAAGANVLTF	TGTGCCATCAGTATATCCGGGAGTCAGGGGGCAGCTGGGGCCAACGTCCTGACTTTC
TRBJ1-2	TRBD1	NA	TRBV6-7	CASSRDRKGGYTF	TGTGCCAGCAGCCGGGACAGGAAAGGTGGCTACACCTTC
TRBJ2-5	NA	many	TRBV11-2	CASSLTGSVGETQYF	TGTGCCAGCAGCTTAACCGGGAGCGTAGGAGAGACCCAGTACTTC
TRBJ2-5	TRBD2	NA	TRBV29-1	CSVGTSGTMLGTQYF	TGCAGCGTCGGGACTAGCGGGACGATGCTGGGGACCCAGTACTTC
TRBJ2-7	TRBD2	many	TRBV18	CASSPGLAGIGYEQYF	TGTGCCAGCTCTCCAGGACTAGCCGGCATTGGCTACGAGCAGTACTTC
TRBJ2-5	NA	NA	TRBV5-5	CASSFSRTLWQETQYF	TGTGCCAGCAGCTTTTCTCGGACTCTTTGGCAAGAGACCCAGTACTTC
TRBJ2-7	NA	many	TRBV7-9	CNGDNDYEQYF	TGTAACGGCGACAACGACTACGAGCAGTACTTC
TRBJ2-7	NA	NA	TRBV7-3	CASSPKQGSIYEQYF	TGTGCCAGCAGCCCTAAACAGGGTTCTATCTACGAGCAGTACTTC
TRBJ2-7	NA	many	TRBV30	CAWSPVTYEQYF	TGTGCCTGGAGTCCGGTCACCTACGAGCAGTACTTC